The 26 T cell receptor beta chains below were found in one sample sequenced in a study of cytomegalovirus exposure and HLA in healthy donors. The PCR made use of 60 Vbeta and 13 Jbeta primers. Here immunoSEQ multiplex PCR was the method, and the copy in TCRdb shows in-frame clones only, minus some. Among about 98,000 clones listed, around 60% were seen once. Sequencing was carried out using PBMCs. These receptors were collected from a human donor in good health.

The chain combines TRBV5-1 with TRBJ1-5, with D tentatively TRBD1 (5 bases). CDR3 length: 14 residues. Per the germline V gene, CDR1 is SGHRS and CDR2 is YFSETQ. Deletions cut 2 bases from V and 7 bases from J, with 13 bases between. The CDR3 loop reads CASSLGRDGQPQHF. In nucleotides, the CDR3 is TGCGCCAGCAGCTTAGGCAGGGATGGGCAGCCCCAGCATTTT.

The V gene is TRBV7-9, the J gene TRBJ1-1; D is uncertain. CDR3 length equals 13 residues. V was cut by 1 base and J by 0 bases, with 3 bases left in between. Per the germline V gene, CDR1 is SEHNR and CDR2 is FQNEAQ (reference sequence). The CDR3 coding sequence is TGTGCCAGCAGCTTAGGTATGAACACTGAAGCTTTCTTT. Translating it yields CASSLGMNTEAFF. The full variable domain, with the rest looked up from reference TRBV7-9 and TRBJ1-1, is DTGVSQNPRHKITKRGQNVTFRCDPISEHNRLYWYRQTLGQGPEFLTYFQNEAQLEKSRLLSDRFSAERPKGSFSTLEIQRTEQGDSAMYLCASSLGMNTEAFFGQGTRLTVV.

CDR3: CASSYSIGGQGAEAFF. The CDR3 coding sequence is TGTGCCAGCAGTTACTCGATCGGGGGACAGGGGGCTGAAGCTTTCTTT. V is TRBV6-5 and J is TRBJ1-1; 11 bases are shared with TRBD1. CDR1 MNHEY and CDR2 SVGAGI come from the germline V gene. The V and J ends lost 0 bases and 6 bases, in that order; junction bases with no gene match: 6. The CDR3 spans 16 residues.

The DNA for the CDR3 is TGTGCCAGCAGCCCGGGACAGGGACCAGATACGCAGTATTTT. Amino acid sequence: CASSPGQGPDTQYF. The chain uses TRBV2 and TRBJ2-3; 9 bases align to TRBD1. J gave up 4 bases and V 6 bases, and 5 bases lay outside the gene matches. The CDR3 is 14 residues long. Germline V gene data show CDR1 as SNHLY and CDR2 as FYNNEI.

The chain recombines TRBV19 with TRBJ1-1; 7 bases are a match to TRBD1. The length of the CDR3 is 14 residues. With 4 bases clipped from V and 4 bases from J, the junction kept 6 bases outside the gene matches. CDR1 is LNHDA and CDR2 is SQIVND in the germline V gene (reference sequence). This chain's CDR3 is CASSTRQGSTEAFF. CDR3 nucleotides: TGTGCCAGTAGTACGCGACAGGGAAGCACTGAAGCTTTCTTT.

This clone was detected only a few times. The chain combines TRBV4-1 with TRBJ1-4; a possible D gene is TRBD1 (5 bases). CDR1 and CDR2 (germline): MGHRA, YSYEKL. This CDR3 is built from 16 residues. V lost 1 base to trimming and J lost 8 bases, with 17 bases between them. The CDR3 DNA reads TGCGCCAGCAGCCAAGGATTAGGAGGGGATAGAGAAAAACTGTTTTTT. As protein: CASSQGLGGDREKLFF.

The chain carries TRBV14 and TRBJ1-3; 7 bases match TRBD1. Trimming removed 4 bases from V and 0 bases from J; junction bases left unmatched: 3. This CDR3 contains 15 residues. Germline V gene data show CDR1 as SGHDN and CDR2 as FVKESK. The DNA of the CDR3 is TGTGCCAGCAGCCCGACAGGGTTCTCTGGAAACACCATATATTTT. It codes for CASSPTGFSGNTIYF.

This clone showed up just a few times. The rearrangement links TRBV5-3 to TRBJ2-1, with TRBD2 matching over 11 bases. TRBV5-3 is an ORF, with its function uncertain. The CDR3 spans 14 residues. V shed 1 base, J shed 6 bases, and the junction held 0 bases outside the gene matches. Here the CDR3 DNA reads TGTGCCAGAAGCTTGACTAGCGGGAGCAATGAGCAGTTCTTC. Its protein is CARSLTSGSNEQFF.

J is TRBJ2-5 and V is TRBV27, with 9 bases fitting TRBD2. The CDR3 extends over 15 amino acids. CDR1 and CDR2 (germline): MNHEY, SMNVEV (reference sequence). With V trimmed by 3 bases and J by 6 bases, 8 bases remained unmatched. DNA for the CDR3: TGTGCCAGCAGTTTTTATAGCGGGAGCGTCAAGACCCAGTACTTC. This sequence encodes CASSFYSGSVKTQYF.

This chain links TRBV5-8 with TRBJ2-5; 13 nucleotides agree with TRBD2. The germline CDR1 and CDR2 sequences are SGHTS and YDEGEE. This CDR3 has 15 residues. Unmatched junction bases numbered 5, after V lost 4 bases and J lost 5 bases. This CDR3 is CASSPRTSGSETQYF. DNA of the CDR3: TGTGCCAGCAGCCCAAGGACTAGCGGGAGTGAGACCCAGTACTTC.

The V and J genes are TRBV2 and TRBJ2-7, with D possibly TRBD1 on 5 matching bases. This CDR3 comprises 14 residues. The germline gives CDR1 SNHLY, CDR2 FYNNEI. V lost 4 bases and J 2 bases, leaving 12 bases between the germline ends. CDR3 coding DNA: TGTGCCAGCAGTGTAGGCAGGGCGGCCTACGAGCAGTACTTC. It codes for CASSVGRAAYEQYF.

The chain links TRBV5-1 to TRBJ1-1; TRBD1 is a possible D gene (5 bases). Germline V lookup: CDR1 SGHRS, CDR2 YFSETQ. V was clipped by 0 bases and J by 4 bases, with 13 bases between them. The CDR3 extends over 15 amino acids. CDR3 protein: CASSLGRVGGTEAFF. CDR3 nucleotide sequence: TGCGCCAGCAGCTTGGGCCGTGTGGGGGGCACTGAAGCTTTCTTT.

This clone came up a few times. V gene TRBV6-1 combines with J gene TRBJ2-2; D might be TRBD2 (6 bases). Germline lookup yields CDR1 MNHNS and CDR2 SASEGT. The V end was cut by 7 bases, the J end by 6 bases, with 15 bases between. The CDR3 covers 14 residues. CDR3 residues: CASTIGGYAGELFF. DNA of the CDR3: TGTGCCAGCACGATTGGAGGGTACGCCGGGGAGCTGTTTTTT.

The DNA of the CDR3 is TGTGCCAGCAGCTTGGCGCAGGGCAACGCGGGCAATCAGCCCCAGCATTTT. Residues: CASSLAQGNAGNQPQHF. This chain uses TRBV5-6 with TRBJ1-5, with D tentatively TRBD1 (5 bases). The CDR3 loop spans 17 amino acids. Germline V gene sequence: CDR1 SGHDT, CDR2 YYEEEE. V lost 0 bases, J lost 2 bases, and 15 bases lay in between.

CDR3 sequence (DNA): TGTGCCAGCAGCCCCAGACAGGGGGCCTATGGCTACACCTTC. Its translation is CASSPRQGAYGYTF. The chain couples TRBV7-9 to TRBJ1-2, with TRBD1 identical over 10 bases. From germline, CDR1 is SEHNR and CDR2 FQNEAQ (reference sequence). With V trimmed by 5 bases and J by 4 bases, 4 bases remained unmatched. The CDR3 consists of 14 residues.

The chain couples TRBV6-1 to TRBJ2-2; D possibly corresponds to TRBD1 (6 bases). Germline lookup yields CDR1 MNHNS and CDR2 SASEGT. V gave up 8 bases and J gave up 4 bases, with 14 bases separating them. The CDR3 runs to 14 residues. For the CDR3, the DNA is TGTGCCAGCTCCTCAACAGGGAGCACCGGGGAGCTGTTTTTT. Protein product: CASSSTGSTGELFF.

Only a few counts were recorded for this clone. The chain is built from TRBV14 and TRBJ1-3; no clear D. The V end was cut by 0 bases, the J end by 0 bases, with 9 bases between. This CDR3 region has 16 residues. The germline V gene has CDR1 SGHDN and CDR2 FVKESK. CDR3 coding DNA: TGTGCCAGCAGCCAAGATCTACTGAGCTCTGGAAACACCATATATTTT. Residues: CASSQDLLSSGNTIYF.

The rearrangement links TRBV11-2 to TRBJ2-1, with 10 bases aligning to TRBD2. The CDR3 extends over 18 amino acids. J lost 4 bases, V lost 5 bases, and 14 bases had no gene match. Per the germline V gene, CDR1 is SGHAT and CDR2 is FQNNGV. In DNA, the CDR3 is TGTGCCAGCAGCCAGCAATCTAAGGTACTAGCGGGATACAATGAGCAGTTCTTC. This translates into CASSQQSKVLAGYNEQFF.

This clone was found a few times. This chain connects TRBV6-5 to TRBJ2-7; D gene uncertain. V was pared by 10 bases and J by 3 bases, with 16 bases between. Germline CDR1 and CDR2: MNHEY and SVGAGI. The CDR3 runs to 13 residues. The CDR3 region has the DNA TGTGCCACCAGCAGCCCGAACAGCTACGAGCAGTACTTC. Protein: CATSSPNSYEQYF.

CDR3 protein: CASSILAGGSFYEQYF. The CDR3 DNA reads as TGTGCCAGCAGTATTCTAGCGGGAGGGTCCTTTTACGAGCAGTACTTC. This chain links TRBV2 with TRBJ2-7; 12 bases are shared with TRBD2. The CDR3 extends over 16 amino acids. The trim removed 5 bases at V and 4 bases at J, leaving 9 bases unmatched. Germline V CDR1 and CDR2: SNHLY, FYNNEI.

This clone was observed a few times. The rearrangement links TRBV10-3 to TRBJ2-7, with D maybe TRBD1 (5 bases). CDR1 is ENHRY, CDR2 SYGVKD, per germline. V was clipped by 8 bases and J by 0 bases, with 8 bases between them. This CDR3 contains 12 residues. The CDR3 region is CAIGHLSYEQYF. CDR3 DNA sequence: TGTGCCATCGGACATCTCTCCTACGAGCAGTACTTC.

The chain employs TRBV28 and TRBJ2-1; possible D gene TRBD2, 6 bases. V lost 9 bases and J 2 bases, leaving 14 bases between the germline ends. Germline-derived CDR1 and CDR2 are MDHEN and SYDVKM. The CDR3 loop spans 14 amino acids. CDR3 in amino acids: CASAGTHTYNEQFF. In nucleotides, the CDR3 is TGTGCCAGTGCCGGGACTCATACCTACAATGAGCAGTTCTTC.

This chain uses TRBV27 with TRBJ2-7; TRBD2 matches 8 bases. J lost 0 bases, V lost 0 bases, and 7 bases had no gene match. The CDR3 loop spans 17 amino acids. Per the germline V gene, CDR1 is MNHEY and CDR2 is SMNVEV (reference sequence). This chain's CDR3 is CASSLSRPSGSSYEQYF. The CDR3, as DNA: TGTGCCAGCAGTTTATCCCGGCCGAGCGGGAGCTCCTACGAGCAGTACTTC.

This clone was seen a few times. This chain uses TRBV6-1 with TRBJ1-2; 10 bases line up with TRBD1. The V and J ends lost 6 bases and 7 bases, in that order; junction bases with no gene match: 8. This CDR3 has 14 amino acids. The germline V gene encodes CDR1 MNHNS and CDR2 SASEGT. In DNA form, the CDR3 reads TGTGCCAGCAGCTTAGGACAGGGGGTGAGTGGCTACACCTTC. Its translation is CASSLGQGVSGYTF.

J is TRBJ2-1 and V is TRBV4-1; 13 bases match TRBD2. The J segment lost 5 bases and the V segment lost 8 bases, leaving 12 bases of the junction unmatched. In germline, CDR1 is MGHRA, CDR2 YSYEKL. The CDR3 totals 17 residues. As DNA, the CDR3 is TGCGCCAGCGGGTGGAGCCTCGGGACTAGCGGGGACAATGAGCAGTTCTTC. It specifies CASGWSLGTSGDNEQFF.

This clone has only a few counts. The V and J genes are TRBV10-3 and TRBJ2-3; 8 positions agree with TRBD2. The junction had 2 bases not matched to a gene; V was cut back by 3 bases and J by 0 bases. Germline loops: CDR1 ENHRY, CDR2 SYGVKD. The CDR3 runs 15 residues. DNA for the CDR3: TGTGCCATCAGTGATCCTAGCGGGAGCACAGATACGCAGTATTTT. This translates into CAISDPSGSTDTQYF.